This T cell receptor beta chain derives from a study of molecular identifiers for immune sequencing clone quantification. About the research overall: In replicates, RNA from about 20,000 or 100,000 naive CD8 cells was split five ways, four sequenced. Study-level findings and limits: Among effectors, clones above 20 RNA copies held over 97% of molecules; among naive cells, under 1%. Highly expanded clones may be undercounted when identical TCR molecules share barcodes.

Bulk TCR libraries were made with methods that had been previously described and with listed TCR primers. In TCRdb, the PCR reads were re-called with MiXCR into one record per CDR3 protein. The repertoire holds some 59,000 distinct CDR3 sequences, with under 30% as singletons. Remarks on this clonotype: What it binds is unknown.

V trimming: 4 bases; J trimming: 7 bases; junction bases outside the gene matches: 13. The CDR3 is 15 amino acids. CDR1 DFQATT and CDR2 SNEGSKA come from the germline V gene (reference sequence). The sequencing input was naive CD8+ T cells from blood, with Jurkat cell RNA spiked in. The sample's subset: FACS-sorted CD8+CD4-CCR7+CD45RA+ naive T cells. The gene calls are TRBV20-1 and TRBJ2-4, with 7 bases identical to TRBD2. The sequence was collected from a human donor in good health. Some libraries in this study had Jurkat cell RNA spiked in. The CDR3 sequence: CSAKSWREGINIQYF. CDR3 coding DNA: TGCAGTGCTAAAAGCTGGAGGGAGGGCATTAACATTCAGTACTTC.